This entry lists 5 T cell receptor beta chains sequenced from one sample in a study of identical twins. TCRdb re-called the 5' RACE reads through MiXCR, storing one row per CDR3 protein. The sample yields about 480,000 distinct CDR3 sequences, over 12% seen once. The sample also formed part of further work on yellow fever vaccine responses in identical twins.

Material: CD4+ T cells sorted from blood. All receptors derive from a woman in her late teens or twenties in good health.

The chain employs TRBV27 and TRBJ2-7, with 13 nucleotides matching TRBD2. This CDR3 has 15 amino acids. CDR1 is MNHEY and CDR2 is SMNVEV in the germline V gene (reference sequence). V dropped 2 bases and J dropped 6; count of bases not matched to a gene: 4. The CDR3 region has the DNA TGTGCCAGCAGTTTAGGACTAGCGGGGGTCGCCGAGCAGTACTTC. Amino acid sequence: CASSLGLAGVAEQYF.

The gene calls are TRBV12-3 or TRBV12-4 and TRBJ2-1; TRBD2 matches 10 bases. The CDR3 is 15 residues long. Unmatched junction bases numbered 1, after V lost 4 bases and J lost 1 base. The CDR3 sequence is CASSSGLASYNEQFF. The CDR3 DNA follows: TGTGCCAGCAGTTCGGGACTAGCGTCCTACAATGAGCAGTTCTTC.

This chain uses TRBV5-1 with TRBJ2-2; D call uncertain. The CDR3 consists of 16 residues. The germline gives CDR1 SGHRS, CDR2 YFSETQ. V was cut by 2 bases and J by 0 bases, with 11 bases left in between. CDR3 sequence reads: CASSLIPGSNTGELFF. The CDR3 region has the DNA TGCGCCAGCAGCTTAATCCCGGGCTCGAACACCGGGGAGCTGTTTTTT.

J is TRBJ1-1 and V is TRBV20-1; D uncertain. V was shortened by 0 bases and J by 2 bases, with 7 bases between the two germline ends. The CDR3 has 13 amino acids. Germline V gene data show CDR1 as DFQATT and CDR2 as SNEGSKA (reference sequence). CDR3 loop: CSARDPKNTEAFF. The CDR3 region has the DNA TGCAGTGCTAGAGATCCTAAAAACACTGAAGCTTTCTTT.

This clonotype was seen only a few times. The chain joins TRBV7-2 to TRBJ2-7, with D perhaps TRBD1 (6 bases). The CDR3 length is 14 residues. The germline V and J ends were trimmed by 1 base and 7 bases, with 14 bases remaining between them. Germline assignment: CDR1 SGHTA and CDR2 FQGNSA. CDR3 nucleotides: TGTGCCAGCAGCTTAGACTCAGTACAGGGAGAGCAGTACTTC. Residues: CASSLDSVQGEQYF.